This is a list of T cell receptor beta chains from one sample in a study of identical twins. TCRdb reprocessed the 5' RACE reads with MiXCR, giving one entry per CDR3 protein. Of approximately 210,000 distinct CDR3 sequences in the sample, 6% to 7% are singletons; the top ten hold about 14%. The sample also formed part of further work on T cells expressing NK-cell markers.

Source material: CD8+ T cells sorted from blood. The origin of the receptors is a woman younger than 30 in good health. CDR3s include the opening cysteine and the closing phenylalanine or tryptophan. The D gene is left open where the match is weak. Clone size, where shown, is once, few, many, or a class for clones that have expanded.

clone_size,cdr3_length,v_call,j_call,d_call,cdr3_nt,cdr3_aa
.,12,TRBV25-1,TRBJ1-6,.,TGTGCCAGCAGTATCCAGGTTTCACCCCTCCACTTT,CASSIQVSPLHF
many,18,TRBV4-3,TRBJ2-3,TRBD2,TGCGCCAGCAGCCAAGGAATAGCGGGAGTCACTAGCACAGATACGCAGTATTTT,CASSQGIAGVTSTDTQYF
few,15,TRBV5-1,TRBJ2-5,.,TGCGCCAGCAGCTTGTCCCCCGGGGTCCAAGAGACCCAGTACTTC,CASSLSPGVQETQYF
few,16,TRBV9,TRBJ1-1,.,TGTGCCAGCAGCGTACCCGAGCAGGGATGGGACACTGAAGCTTTCTTT,CASSVPEQGWDTEAFF
.,14,TRBV6-2/TRBV6-3,TRBJ1-5,TRBD1,TGTGCCAGCGGGCCCGACAGGGGATATCAGCCCCAGCATTTT,CASGPDRGYQPQHF
few,14,TRBV7-2,TRBJ2-5,.,TGTGCCAGCAGCTTACTCGGGTCGTACGAGACCCAGTACTTC,CASSLLGSYETQYF
.,15,TRBV11-3,TRBJ2-7,.,TGTGCCAGCAGCTTAGCAGGAGCGCCTTCCTACGAGCAGTACTTC,CASSLAGAPSYEQYF
.,16,TRBV6-5,TRBJ1-4,.,TGTGCCAGCAGTTACAGGCCGGATCCAACTAATGAAAAACTGTTTTTT,CASSYRPDPTNEKLFF
.,16,TRBV4-2,TRBJ2-3,.,TGTGCCAGCAGCCAAGAGGTGAGGGGGGCAACAGATACGCAGTATTTT,CASSQEVRGATDTQYF
few,12,TRBV6-5,TRBJ2-3,.,TGTGCCACCGAGAATGCGGGGGATACGCAGTATTTT,CATENAGDTQYF
few,15,TRBV6-5,TRBJ1-6,.,TGTGCCAGCAGTTTATATCAGGGTGGCAATTCACCCCTCCACTTT,CASSLYQGGNSPLHF
many,14,TRBV13,TRBJ2-3,TRBD2,TGTGCCAGCACCATTAGCGGGAGCACAGATACGCAGTATTTT,CASTISGSTDTQYF
few,15,TRBV7-8,TRBJ2-1,TRBD2,TGTGCCAGCAGCTTAGAACTAGCGGGGTGGAATGAGCAGTTCTTC,CASSLELAGWNEQFF
few,15,TRBV6-1,TRBJ2-4,TRBD2,TGTGCCAGCAGTGGACTAGCGGGGGGAGTCGACATTCAGTACTTC,CASSGLAGGVDIQYF
once,15,TRBV11-2,TRBJ2-1,TRBD2,TGTGCCAGCAGCTTGACCCCTAGCGGGACTCGTGAGCAGTTCTTC,CASSLTPSGTREQFF
many,14,TRBV12-3/TRBV12-4,TRBJ1-1,.,TGTGCCAGCACAACTAAGCCTGGGTCTCCTGAAGCTTTCTTT,CASTTKPGSPEAFF
few,14,TRBV7-9,TRBJ2-3,.,TGTGCCAGCAGCTTGGCAGGGTACACAGATACGCAGTATTTT,CASSLAGYTDTQYF
.,18,TRBV12-3/TRBV12-4,TRBJ2-7,TRBD2,TGTGCCAGCAGTTTAAGGTCTAGCGGGGGGCTAGGTACCTACGAGCAGTACTTC,CASSLRSSGGLGTYEQYF
many,14,TRBV2,TRBJ2-2,TRBD1,TGTGCCATCACGGACAGGGAAAAAACCGGGGAGCTGTTTTTT,CAITDREKTGELFF
.,13,TRBV15,TRBJ2-1,.,TGTGCCACCAGCAGAGATGCCGGTGATGAGCAGTTCTTC,CATSRDAGDEQFF
many,14,TRBV11-2,TRBJ1-1,.,TGTGCCAGCAGCTTATTATCCAGTGACACTGAAGCTTTCTTT,CASSLLSSDTEAFF
many,16,TRBV7-2,TRBJ2-1,TRBD1,TGTGCCAGCAGCTACGGGACAGGGAGCTCCTACAATGAGCAGTTCTTC,CASSYGTGSSYNEQFF
many,12,TRBV29-1,TRBJ1-3,.,TGCAGCGTTGAAGATCCGGGGAACACCATATATTTT,CSVEDPGNTIYF
many,12,TRBV6-5,TRBJ2-1,.,TGTGCCAGCAGCCATGACGGCAATGAGCAGTTCTTC,CASSHDGNEQFF
many,17,TRBV20-1,TRBJ2-3,TRBD2,TGCAGTGCTAGAGATGGACTAGCGGGGGATTTAACAGATACGCAGTATTTT,CSARDGLAGDLTDTQYF
.,14,TRBV18,TRBJ2-1,TRBD2,TGTGCCAGCTCACCCCTGGGAGGGCCAGGTGAGCAGTTCTTC,CASSPLGGPGEQFF
many,12,TRBV12-3/TRBV12-4,TRBJ2-3,.,TGTGCCAGCAGTTTATCTCACGAAAATCGGTATTTT,CASSLSHENRYF
many,13,TRBV10-3,TRBJ2-7,TRBD2,TGTGCCATCAATATAGGGACTAACTACGAGCAGTACTTC,CAINIGTNYEQYF
.,16,TRBV9,TRBJ2-3,.,TGTGCCAGCAGCGTAGCCGGTGGGCGGGGCACAGATACGCAGTATTTT,CASSVAGGRGTDTQYF